The 13 T cell receptor beta chains below were found in one sample sequenced in a study of T cell responses to AZD1222 COVID-19 vaccine. Profiling relied on immunoSEQ multiplex PCR, and the TCRdb table lists in-frame clones only, not all of them. The sample includes approximately 88,000 clones, about 89% of them seen just once. Here the sequenced sample was peripheral blood, taken 28 days after the second AZD1222 dose. Source of these receptors: an adult who received the AZD1222 COVID-19 vaccine.

This clone was seen more than once but under ten times. V is TRBV28 and J is TRBJ1-1, with a tentative D call TRBD1 (5 bases). CDR3 length: 15 residues. CDR1 MDHEN and CDR2 SYDVKM come from the germline V gene. Trimming took off 6 bases at V and 1 base at J, with 15 bases between the two ends. CDR3 in amino acids: CASSPPSGTNTEAFF. CDR3 coding DNA: TGTGCCAGCAGCCCCCCCTCAGGGACGAACACTGAAGCTTTCTTT.

This clone has just one count. The chain is built from TRBV10-3 and TRBJ2-1; 9 bases fit TRBD2. The CDR3 consists of 19 residues. V was clipped by 0 bases and J by 0 bases; unmatched bases: 9. Germline V gene sequence: CDR1 ENHRY, CDR2 SYGVKD. In nucleotides, the CDR3 is TGTGCCATCAGTGAGTCCACAAACCAGCGGGGGGCCTCCTACAATGAGCAGTTCTTC. It encodes CAISESTNQRGASYNEQFF.

The V call is TRBV6-5, the J call TRBJ1-2, with D uncertain. Germline V gene sequence: CDR1 MNHEY, CDR2 SVGAGI. V lost 5 bases and J lost 5, with 12 bases in between. There are 13 residues in the CDR3. As DNA, the CDR3 is TGTGCCAGCAGTAAGGAGCAGGATTATGGCTACACCTTC. Translating it yields CASSKEQDYGYTF.

V and J are TRBV19 and TRBJ1-4; tentatively, D is TRBD1 (5 bases). With 3 bases removed from V and 5 bases from J, the gap between germline ends came to 16 bases. The CDR3 contains 16 residues. Per germline, CDR1 LNHDA and CDR2 SQIVND (reference sequence). The CDR3 bases are TGTGCCAGTAGTATTTACAAAGGGGCTCCGAATGAAAAACTGTTTTTT. Its protein is CASSIYKGAPNEKLFF. Full variable domain (missing parts from reference TRBV19 and TRBJ1-4): DGGITQSPKYLFRKEGQNVTLSCEQNLNHDAMYWYRQDPGQGLRLIYYSQIVNDFQKGDIAEGYSVSREKKESFPLTVTSAQKNPTAFYLCASSIYKGAPNEKLFFGSGTQLSVL.

This chain uses TRBV9 with TRBJ2-1, with 12 bases aligning to TRBD2. The J segment lost 2 bases and the V segment lost 0 bases, leaving 3 bases of the junction unmatched. Germline V gives CDR1 SGDLS, CDR2 YYNGEE. CDR3 length: 17 residues. The CDR3 protein is CASSVGTSGETYNEQFF. The CDR3 bases are TGTGCCAGCAGCGTAGGGACTAGCGGGGAGACCTACAATGAGCAGTTCTTC. The full variable domain, its missing parts supplied by reference TRBV9 and TRBJ2-1, is DSGVTQTPKHLITATGQRVTLRCSPRSGDLSVYWYQQSLDQGLQFLIQYYNGEERAKGNILERFSAQQFPDLHSELNLSSLELGDSALYFCASSVGTSGETYNEQFFGPGTRLTVL.

The chain uses TRBV9 and TRBJ2-5; D is possibly TRBD2 (6 bases). Germline V gene data show CDR1 as SGDLS and CDR2 as YYNGEE. Trimming shortened V by 0 bases and J by 11 bases, and 20 bases separated the two germline ends. The CDR3 is 15 residues long. CDR3 loop: CASSVVGTFEVAQYF. CDR3 nucleotide sequence: TGTGCCAGCAGCGTAGTGGGGACTTTCGAGGTGGCTCAGTACTTC.

This chain connects TRBV3-1 (or the pseudogene TRBV3-2) to TRBJ2-5, with 11 bases lining up with TRBD2. Germline lookup yields CDR1 LGHDT and CDR2 YNNKEL (reference sequence). V lost 3 bases and J lost 5; bases outside the gene matches: 5. This CDR3 contains 15 residues. CDR3 nucleotides: TGTGCCAGCAGCCAGTCCTTAGCGGGGGGGGAGACCCAGTACTTC. Protein sequence: CASSQSLAGGETQYF.

This chain uses TRBV6-5 with TRBJ1-1; D unclear. This CDR3 is 16 amino acids long. V was cut by 0 bases and J by 5 bases, with 16 bases left in between. Looked up from germline, CDR1 is MNHEY and CDR2 is SVGAGI. The CDR3 coding sequence is TGTGCCAGCAGTTACTCGTTGGGCGCTGGTTCGACTGAAGCTTTCTTT. Its protein is CASSYSLGAGSTEAFF.

V and J are TRBV7-7 and TRBJ2-2, with 7 bases that match TRBD2. V was clipped by 1 base and J by 3 bases; unmatched bases: 2. The CDR3 spans 15 residues. Per germline, CDR1 SSHAT and CDR2 FNYEAQ (reference sequence). The CDR3, as DNA: TGTGCCAGCAGCTTAGGCGGGGGTGACACCGGGGAGCTGTTTTTT. It encodes CASSLGGGDTGELFF.

The rearrangement links TRBV19 to TRBJ1-3; D is uncertain. The V and J ends lost 6 bases and 2 bases respectively, with 5 bases between them. Per germline, CDR1 LNHDA and CDR2 SQIVND (reference sequence). This CDR3 has 12 residues. CDR3 DNA: TGTGCCAGTAGAACCCCTGGAAACACCATATATTTT. Its protein is CASRTPGNTIYF.

The rearrangement joins TRBV9 to TRBJ2-5, with 13 bases that match TRBD2. CDR1 and CDR2 from the germline V gene are SGDLS and YYNGEE. Losses at the gene ends were 3 bases for V and 2 bases for J; bases not matched to a gene: 4. The CDR3 has 16 amino acids. The CDR3 is CASSAGTSGVQETQYF. CDR3 nucleotides: TGTGCCAGCAGCGCGGGGACTAGCGGGGTTCAAGAGACCCAGTACTTC.

This chain uses TRBV6-5 with TRBJ1-5, with D perhaps matching TRBD1 (5 bases). Trimming stripped 10 bases from V and 7 bases from J, with 20 bases between. Looked up from germline, CDR1 is MNHEY and CDR2 is SVGAGI. CDR3 length: 14 residues. DNA of the CDR3: TGTGCCATACGGGGGGTCGAGGGAGGCCAGCCCCAGCATTTT. Translated, it gives CAIRGVEGGQPQHF.

The genes are TRBV4-2 and TRBJ2-1, with a weak D call TRBD2 (6 bases). This CDR3 comprises 16 residues. The ends were cut back, 2 bases at V and 7 bases at J, with 18 bases in the middle. CDR1 LGHNA and CDR2 YNFKEQ come from the germline V gene. The CDR3 region is CASSQSLAGSGNEQFF. CDR3 nucleotides: TGTGCCAGCAGCCAATCTCTTGCGGGGAGCGGTAATGAGCAGTTCTTC.